This T cell receptor (beta chain) was captured by sequencing in a study of blood T cell repertoires in COVID-19. Study at large: The United States, Italy and Spain were the sources of the acute and convalescent COVID-19 samples. Sample material is recorded as cDNA or gDNA derived from T cells, B-cell-depleted T cells, or PBMCs.

Per the study methods: The assay estimated nucleated cells by amplifying reference gene primers. Some clones are missing from TCRdb's copy, which holds only in-frame ones; the method was immunoSEQ multiplex PCR. That table supplies the V and J calls and clone size; D and trimming were determined from the DNA. The table shows a few hundred thousand clones, with about 83% occurring only once. The CDR3 runs to 14 residues. From germline, CDR1 is LNHDA and CDR2 SQIVND (reference sequence). Trimming left V 2 bases short and J 6 bases short, with 13 bases between. The chain uses TRBV19 and TRBJ1-1; D might be TRBD1 (6 bases). Input material: peripheral blood. The receptor was derived from a man older than 75 with acute or convalescent COVID-19. Here the CDR3 reads CASSILGGGPEAFF. CDR3 nucleotide sequence: TGTGCCAGTAGTATATTGGGAGGGGGACCTGAAGCTTTCTTT.